The text below deals with one TCR beta chain. The antigen remains undetermined. These data belong to a study of cytomegalovirus exposure and HLA in healthy donors. Trimming cost V 6 bases and J 4 bases, with 8 bases left between them. Germline-derived CDR1 and CDR2 are SNHLY and FYNNEI. This CDR3 spans 12 amino acids. PCR was performed using 60 Vbeta and 13 Jbeta primers. Original methodology: In a later analysis, 10 million to 11 million of tens of millions of unique beta chains occurred in at least two donors. TCRdb keeps only in-frame clones here, not all; method: immunoSEQ multiplex PCR. The V and J calls and the clone size are those of that table, but D and trimming were determined from the DNA. This table has about 160,000 clones, approximately 82% appearing once. Study outcomes and limitations: TCR beta sequences reportedly predicted most subjects' HLA-A and HLA-B alleles accurately.

Sequencing input: PBMCs. This TCR came from a male donor in good health and CMV-seropositive. The chain combines TRBV2 with TRBJ2-3; D possibly corresponds to TRBD2 (6 bases). This CDR3 reads CASRGGADTQYF. The CDR3 DNA reads TGTGCCAGCAGGGGCGGGGCAGATACGCAGTATTTT.